Given below is one T cell receptor (beta chain) in context. Its antigen remains unidentified. Described time point: week 35, safety follow-up. Topical imiquimod was applied with each vaccine dose, which held 300 ug of mutant IDH1 20-mer peptide. Clones were sequenced by immunoSEQ multiplex PCR, and TCRdb holds only the in-frame ones, with some missing. This table holds fewer than 35,000 clones, roughly 77% found once. This CDR3 is 17 amino acids long. V was clipped by 3 bases and J by 0 bases, with 14 bases between them. The germline V gene has CDR1 LNHNV and CDR2 YYDKDF (reference sequence). This sample is drawn from a study of a mutant IDH1 vaccine in newly diagnosed glioma. Study overall: Radiotherapy, temozolomide, or both had been given previously, and both were given to most. Week 35 brought visit V12, which was followed by visit V13 at week 47.

The source was PBMCs, collected from a glioma patient whose treatment included an IDH1 peptide vaccine. The chain has TRBV15 and TRBJ2-2, with a tentative D call TRBD2 (6 bases). This receptor was identified in a man in his thirties or forties with glioma. CDR3 sequence: CATSRGTGTANTGELFF. CDR3 DNA sequence: TGTGCCACCAGCAGGGGTACCGGGACTGCGAACACCGGGGAGCTGTTTTTT.